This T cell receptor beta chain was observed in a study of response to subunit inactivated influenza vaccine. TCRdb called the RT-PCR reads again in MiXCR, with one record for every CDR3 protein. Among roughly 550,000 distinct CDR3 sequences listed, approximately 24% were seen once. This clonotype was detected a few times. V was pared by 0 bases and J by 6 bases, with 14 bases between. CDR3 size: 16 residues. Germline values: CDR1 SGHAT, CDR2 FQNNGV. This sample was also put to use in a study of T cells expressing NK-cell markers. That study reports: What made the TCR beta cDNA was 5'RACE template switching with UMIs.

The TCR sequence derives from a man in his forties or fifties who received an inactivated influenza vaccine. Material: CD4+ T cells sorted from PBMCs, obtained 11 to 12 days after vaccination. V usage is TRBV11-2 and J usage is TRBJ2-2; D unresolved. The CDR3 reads CASSLDRGQIAGELFF. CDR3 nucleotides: TGTGCCAGCAGCTTAGATCGTGGCCAAATTGCCGGGGAGCTGTTTTTT. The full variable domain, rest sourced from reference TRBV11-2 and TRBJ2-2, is EAGVAQSPRYKIIEKRQSVAFWCNPISGHATLYWYQQILGQGPKLLIQFQNNGVVDDSQLPKDRFSAERLKGVDSTLKIQPAKLEDSAVYLCASSLDRGQIAGELFFGEGSRLTVL.